This is a list of T cell receptor beta chains from one sample in a study of shared clonotypes between healthy human individuals. The protocol was immunoSEQ multiplex PCR, while the TCRdb copy is restricted to in-frame clones and leaves out a portion. The sample has 2 million to 2.5 million clones; around 95% are singletons. Sequencing was carried out using naive CD4+ T cells sorted from blood. These receptors were taken from a man aged 18 to 29 in good health. Each CDR3 is given with its conserved first and last residue. A D gene is named only where the DNA matches it firmly. Clone size is shown for a subset of rows, as once, few, many or a class of expanded clone.

v_gene,d_gene,j_gene,abundance,CDR3nt,CDR3aa
TRBV6-5,.,TRBJ1-2,.,TGTGCCAGCAGCCTAACAGGGATCTATGGCTACACCTTC,CASSLTGIYGYTF
TRBV25-1,.,TRBJ1-1,.,TGTGCCAGCAGTGAAGAAGGGAGCGACACTGAAGCTTTCTTT,CASSEEGSDTEAFF
TRBV6-1,.,TRBJ1-6,once,TGTGCCAGCAATACAGGGAACTCCTATAATTCACCCCTCCACTTT,CASNTGNSYNSPLHF
TRBV9,.,TRBJ2-7,.,TGTGCCAGCAGCCCCCGGACAGACACCTACGAGCAGTACTTC,CASSPRTDTYEQYF
TRBV7-2,TRBD2,TRBJ2-2,.,TGTGCCAGCAGCTTCCGCCTAGCGGGAGATACCGGGGAGCTGTTTTTT,CASSFRLAGDTGELFF
TRBV5-1,.,TRBJ1-4,.,TGCGCCAGCAGCTTCGGGGGAGAGGAAAAACTGTTTTTT,CASSFGGEEKLFF
TRBV5-1,.,TRBJ2-2,.,TGCGCCAGCAGCTTGGGTACAGCAGACACCGGGGAGCTGTTTTTT,CASSLGTADTGELFF
TRBV28,TRBD1,TRBJ2-5,.,TGTGCCAGCAGTTTATGGACGGGACAGCTGAAAGAGACCCAGTACTTC,CASSLWTGQLKETQYF
TRBV23-1,.,TRBJ1-1,.,TGCGCCAGCAGTCAAGGGTGGCGGGGGGCGTTGAGGCCTGAAGCTTTCTTT,CASSQGWRGALRPEAFF
TRBV5-1,TRBD2,TRBJ2-5,.,TGCGCCAGCAGCTTGGGTAGCGGGAGCATCCAAGAGACCCAGTACTTC,CASSLGSGSIQETQYF
TRBV18,.,TRBJ2-7,.,TGTGCCAGCTCACCACGGGGCTACGAGCAGTACTTC,CASSPRGYEQYF
TRBV5-6,.,TRBJ2-2,.,TGTGCCAGCAGCTTGGTAAACCCCGGGGAGCTGTTTTTT,CASSLVNPGELFF
TRBV6-1,.,TRBJ1-5,.,TGTGCCAGCAGTGAAAGTCCGCCCCAGCATTTT,CASSESPPQHF
TRBV6-4,.,TRBJ2-3,.,TGTGCCAGCAGTGACTCGAAAAGAGATACGCAGTATTTT,CASSDSKRDTQYF
TRBV6-6,.,TRBJ1-2,.,TGTGCCAGCAGTCAGGACAAAAACTATGGCTACACCTTC,CASSQDKNYGYTF
TRBV29-1,.,TRBJ2-5,.,TGCAGCTCTGAAGAGACCCAGTACTTC,CSSEETQYF
TRBV7-2,.,TRBJ1-5,.,TGTGCCAGCAGCCCGAGGGGAGGGGGTGATCAGCCCCAGCATTTT,CASSPRGGGDQPQHF
TRBV2,.,TRBJ1-6,.,TGTGCCAGCAGTAAATACAGGGAATATAATTCACCCCTCCACTTT,CASSKYREYNSPLHF
TRBV4-1,TRBD1,TRBJ1-2,.,TGCGCCAGCAGCCAGACAACAGGGACAGGGGGCTATGGCTACACCTTC,CASSQTTGTGGYGYTF
TRBV11-2,.,TRBJ1-2,.,TGTGCCAGCAGCTCTCGAGAGACAGTCGATGGCTACACCTTC,CASSSRETVDGYTF
TRBV6-1,.,TRBJ1-3,.,TGTGCCAGCAGTTCCGGGGTTGGAAACACCATATATTTT,CASSSGVGNTIYF
TRBV10-1,.,TRBJ2-1,once,TGCGCCAGCAGTGAGTTCTCCAATGAGCAGTTCTTC,CASSEFSNEQFF